This T cell receptor beta chain was observed in a study of blood T cell repertoires in COVID-19. Sequencing was performed with immunoSEQ multiplex PCR; in TCRdb, only in-frame clones are kept and a portion is missing. The profile covers around 100,000 clones, with approximately 84% appearing a single time and roughly 1.4% taken by the ten largest. The CDR3 spans 16 residues. Germline CDR1 and CDR2: SGHRS and YFSETQ. V dropped 4 bases and J dropped 2; count of bases not matched to a gene: 8. This receptor was identified in a man aged 50 or older with acute or convalescent COVID-19. The chain has TRBV5-1 and TRBJ2-5; 10 bases match TRBD2. Sequencing input: peripheral blood. CDR3 residues: CASSPAASGGQETQYF. CDR3 nucleotide sequence: TGCGCCAGCAGCCCGGCGGCTAGCGGGGGTCAAGAGACCCAGTACTTC. The full variable domain, in which reference TRBV5-1 and TRBJ2-5 provide the parts outside the CDR3, is KAGVTQTPRYLIKTRGQQVTLSCSPISGHRSVSWYQQTPGQGLQFLFEYFSETQRNKGNFPGRFSGRQFSNSRSEMNVSTLELGDSALYLCASSPAASGGQETQYFGPGTRLLVL.